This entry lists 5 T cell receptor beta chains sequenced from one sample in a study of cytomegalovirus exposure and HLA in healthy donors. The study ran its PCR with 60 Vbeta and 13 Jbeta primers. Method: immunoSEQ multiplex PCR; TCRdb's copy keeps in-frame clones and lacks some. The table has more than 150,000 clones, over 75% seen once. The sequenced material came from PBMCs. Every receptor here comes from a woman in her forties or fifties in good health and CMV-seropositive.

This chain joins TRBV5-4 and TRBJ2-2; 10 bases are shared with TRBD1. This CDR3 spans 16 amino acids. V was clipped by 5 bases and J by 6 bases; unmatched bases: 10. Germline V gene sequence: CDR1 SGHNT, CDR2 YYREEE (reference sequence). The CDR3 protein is CASSPGTGDRAGELFF. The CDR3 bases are TGTGCCAGCAGTCCCGGGACAGGGGATAGAGCCGGGGAGCTGTTTTTT. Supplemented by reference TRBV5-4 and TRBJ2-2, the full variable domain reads ETGVTQSPTHLIKTRGQQVTLRCSSQSGHNTVSWYQQALGQGPQFIFQYYREEENGRGNFPPRFSGLQFPNYSSELNVNALELDDSALYLCASSPGTGDRAGELFFGEGSRLTVL.

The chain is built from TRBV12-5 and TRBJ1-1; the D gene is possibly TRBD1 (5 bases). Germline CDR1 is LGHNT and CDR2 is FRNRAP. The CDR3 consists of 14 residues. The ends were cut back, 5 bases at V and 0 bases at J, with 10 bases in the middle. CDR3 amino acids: CASGLGGMNTEAFF. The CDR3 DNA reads TGTGCTAGTGGTCTCGGGGGTATGAACACTGAAGCTTTCTTT.

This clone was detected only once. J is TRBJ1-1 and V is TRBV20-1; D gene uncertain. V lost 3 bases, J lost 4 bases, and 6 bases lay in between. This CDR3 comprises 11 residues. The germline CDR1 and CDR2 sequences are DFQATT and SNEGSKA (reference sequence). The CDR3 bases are TGCAGTGCTAGCGTCCGCACTGAAGCTTTCTTT. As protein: CSASVRTEAFF.

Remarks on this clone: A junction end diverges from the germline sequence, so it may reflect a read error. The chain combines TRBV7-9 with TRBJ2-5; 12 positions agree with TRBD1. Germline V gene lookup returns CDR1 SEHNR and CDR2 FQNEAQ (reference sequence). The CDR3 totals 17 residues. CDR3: CSSSPSRDRGLGETQYF. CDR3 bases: TGTTCCAGCAGCCCCTCAAGGGACAGGGGGCTGGGAGAGACCCAGTACTTC.

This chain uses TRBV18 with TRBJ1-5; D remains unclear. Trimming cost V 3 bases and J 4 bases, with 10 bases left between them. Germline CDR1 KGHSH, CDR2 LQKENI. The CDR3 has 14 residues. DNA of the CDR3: TGTGCCAGCTCACCTCGGTCCTCAAATCAGCCCCAGCATTTT. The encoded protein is CASSPRSSNQPQHF.